The next 21 T cell receptor beta chains were all read from a single sample in a study of OX40 agonist ivuxolimab in advanced cancers. To prepare the library, the immunoSEQ multiplex PCR assay was applied. The clones in this table, taken by TCRdb from immuneACCESS, are in-frame only. Not every clone is retained; where verified, under half of the shortfall comes from an unresolved V gene, and the cause of the rest is unknown. The sample table lists roughly 62,000 clones, approximately 83% of them with a count of one. Around 0.9% of the sample is taken by the ten largest. This specimen was CD4+ or CD8+ T cells sorted from blood, taken in a trial of the OX40 agonist ivuxolimab. Receptors were obtained from an adult with an advanced solid tumor such as melanoma, head and neck, liver or kidney cancer.

The V call is TRBV10-3, the J call TRBJ1-2; TRBD1 matches at 7 bases. Germline V gene lookup returns CDR1 ENHRY and CDR2 SYGVKD. There are 14 residues in the CDR3. Trimming took 10 bases from V and 6 from J; bases not matched to a gene: 14. The CDR3 nucleotides read TGTGCCACCAAGGGGGCCACTGGAGCAGATGGCTACACCTTC. This gives the protein CATKGATGADGYTF.

J is TRBJ1-1 and V is TRBV7-2; D possibly corresponds to TRBD1 (5 bases). Deletions cut 5 bases from V and 4 bases from J, with 17 bases between. CDR1 is SGHTA and CDR2 is FQGNSA in the germline V gene. The CDR3 runs 15 residues. CDR3 residues: CASSKAGLGGTEAFF. The CDR3 DNA is TGTGCCAGCAGCAAAGCGGGCCTCGGGGGCACTGAAGCTTTCTTT.

J is TRBJ2-1 and V is TRBV27; D gene uncertain. Trimming left V 6 bases short and J 7 bases short, with 13 bases between. Germline CDR1 and CDR2: MNHEY and SMNVEV (reference sequence). CDR3 length: 13 residues. CDR3 nucleotides: TGTGCCAGCAGCAACACGGGTCGGAATGAGCAGTTCTTC. Translated, it gives CASSNTGRNEQFF.

The chain uses TRBV5-1 and TRBJ1-2; no clear D. The CDR3 covers 12 residues. V gave up 4 bases and J gave up 6 bases, with 10 bases separating them. Per germline, CDR1 SGHRS and CDR2 YFSETQ. This CDR3 reads CASSGLVDGYTF. The CDR3 DNA sequence: TGCGCCAGCAGCGGCCTCGTGGATGGCTACACCTTC.

The sample holds one count of this clone. The gene calls are TRBV7-2 and TRBJ2-7; TRBD2 aligns across 7 bases. V lost 4 bases to trimming and J lost 0 bases; unmatched junction nucleotides: 9. This CDR3 comprises 16 residues. Germline CDR1 and CDR2: SGHTA and FQGNSA. Written as DNA, the CDR3 is TGTGCCAGCAGCTCCCCCGGCGGGGGAAGCTCCTACGAGCAGTACTTC. It codes for CASSSPGGGSSYEQYF. The full variable domain, its missing parts supplied by reference TRBV7-2 and TRBJ2-7, is GAGVSQSPSNKVTEKGKDVELRCDPISGHTALYWYRQSLGQGLEFLIYFQGNSAPDKSGLPSDRFSAERTGGSVSTLTIQRTQQEDSAVYLCASSSPGGGSSYEQYFGPGTRLTVT.

The chain joins TRBV7-9 to TRBJ2-5, with TRBD1 as a possible D gene (6 bases). The V gene lost 4 bases and the J gene lost 1 base, with 10 bases spanning the gap. In germline, CDR1 is SEHNR, CDR2 FQNEAQ (reference sequence). CDR3 size: 14 residues. The CDR3 reads CASSSTGSQETQYF. The CDR3 DNA reads TGTGCCAGCAGCTCAACAGGGTCCCAAGAGACCCAGTACTTC.

The chain carries TRBV7-9 and TRBJ2-7; the D is unclear. The V and J ends lost 3 bases and 3 bases respectively, with 12 bases between them. CDR3 length: 14 amino acids. CDR1 SEHNR and CDR2 FQNEAQ come from the germline V gene (reference sequence). In DNA form, the CDR3 reads TGTGCCAGCAGCTTTGATATGATGAGCTACGAGCAGTACTTC. This translates into CASSFDMMSYEQYF.

V gene TRBV6-6 combines with J gene TRBJ1-5; the D gene is possibly TRBD1 (5 bases). Germline V lookup: CDR1 MNHNY, CDR2 SVGAGI (reference sequence). The V end lost 4 bases, the J end lost 4 bases, and 14 bases lay between the germline ends. The CDR3 has 15 amino acids. CDR3 coding DNA: TGTGCCAGCAGTTTGGGGGGGAATTTTAATCAGCCCCAGCATTTT. Translating it yields CASSLGGNFNQPQHF.

The V call is TRBV6-5, the J call TRBJ2-1; possibly TRBD1 for D (6 bases). This CDR3 region has 16 residues. Trimming left V 4 bases short and J 8 bases short, with 21 bases between. Germline V gene data show CDR1 as MNHEY and CDR2 as SVGAGI. CDR3 loop: CASSSRDRQIQDEQFF. CDR3 in DNA: TGTGCCAGCAGTTCCCGAGACAGGCAAATTCAGGATGAGCAGTTCTTC.

The chain combines TRBV18 with TRBJ2-7; tentative D call: TRBD2 (6 bases). The germline V and J ends were trimmed by 3 bases and 0 bases, with 12 bases remaining between them. Germline V gene sequence: CDR1 KGHSH, CDR2 LQKENI. The CDR3 extends over 15 amino acids. This CDR3 is CASSPGTSSSYEQYF. CDR3 coding DNA: TGTGCCAGCTCACCTGGGACTTCCAGCTCCTACGAGCAGTACTTC.

V usage is TRBV13 and J usage is TRBJ2-5; 10 nucleotides align to TRBD2. Germline assignment: CDR1 PRHDT and CDR2 FYEKMQ (reference sequence). The CDR3 length is 16 residues. V dropped 3 bases and J dropped 2; count of bases not matched to a gene: 6. The CDR3 spells CASSLPLAGAQETQYF. CDR3 bases: TGTGCCAGCAGCTTGCCTCTAGCGGGGGCTCAAGAGACCCAGTACTTC.

This clone was counted between two and nine times. J is TRBJ2-2 and V is TRBV29-1, with 7 positions matching TRBD1. The CDR3 runs to 16 residues. Germline loops: CDR1 SQVTM, CDR2 ANQGSEA. V dropped 2 bases and J dropped 4; count of bases not matched to a gene: 10. The CDR3 protein is CSVENTGVGATGELFF. DNA for the CDR3: TGCAGCGTTGAAAATACAGGGGTGGGGGCCACCGGGGAGCTGTTTTTT.

In this sample, this clone turned up once. This chain uses TRBV19 with TRBJ2-5; 7 bases map to TRBD2. V lost 2 bases and J lost 1; bases outside the gene matches: 4. In germline, CDR1 is LNHDA, CDR2 SQIVND (reference sequence). CDR3 length: 15 amino acids. CDR3 region: CASSIYGGGQETQYF. CDR3 DNA sequence: TGTGCCAGTAGTATATATGGCGGGGGCCAAGAGACCCAGTACTTC. The full variable domain, in which reference TRBV19 and TRBJ2-5 provide the parts outside the CDR3, is DGGITQSPKYLFRKEGQNVTLSCEQNLNHDAMYWYRQDPGQGLRLIYYSQIVNDFQKGDIAEGYSVSREKKESFPLTVTSAQKNPTAFYLCASSIYGGGQETQYFGPGTRLLVL.

This chain uses TRBV5-1 with TRBJ1-2; possibly TRBD1 for D (5 bases). Per the germline V gene, CDR1 is SGHRS and CDR2 is YFSETQ. CDR3 length: 16 amino acids. Trimming cost V 0 bases and J 4 bases, with 16 bases left between them. The CDR3 DNA follows: TGCGCCAGCAGCTTGGTCAGCGGCCGAGGGGCCTATGGCTACACCTTC. Protein: CASSLVSGRGAYGYTF.

The chain joins TRBV18 to TRBJ2-3; D unclear. V lost 0 bases and J lost 6, with 7 bases in between. CDR1 is KGHSH, CDR2 LQKENI, per germline. This CDR3 is 13 amino acids long. The CDR3 nucleotides are TGTGCCAGCTCACCACCAGTACCGGATACGCAGTATTTT. This encodes CASSPPVPDTQYF.

The chain recombines TRBV28 with TRBJ2-5; 8 bases agree with TRBD2. Germline CDR1 is MDHEN and CDR2 is SYDVKM. This CDR3 has 17 residues. For the CDR3, the DNA is TGTGCAGGCTCTGACGGGAGGGCCAGGATAACAAGAGAGACCCAGTACTTC. It is translated as CAGSDGRARITRETQYF.

V and J are TRBV7-9 and TRBJ2-5; 15 bases are a match to TRBD2. Germline-derived CDR1 and CDR2 are SEHNR and FQNEAQ (reference sequence). V lost 6 bases to trimming and J lost 2 bases; unmatched junction nucleotides: 7. This CDR3 is built from 17 residues. The CDR3 loop reads CASSGTSGGRKQETQYF. The CDR3 nucleotides read TGTGCCAGCAGTGGGACTAGCGGGGGGCGGAAACAAGAGACCCAGTACTTC.

The chain is built from TRBV6-5 and TRBJ2-3, with 10 bases fitting TRBD2. CDR1 and CDR2 from the germline V gene are MNHEY and SVGAGI. CDR3 size: 16 residues. The ends lost 4 bases at V and 6 bases at J; junction bases unmatched: 10. The CDR3 DNA follows: TGTGCCAGCAGTTCCGGGACTAGCGTTATATGGGATACGCAGTATTTT. It specifies CASSSGTSVIWDTQYF.

The chain carries TRBV5-1 and TRBJ2-7; 8 positions agree with TRBD1. Trimming cost V 3 bases and J 7 bases; bases outside gene matches: 15. Looked up from germline, CDR1 is SGHRS and CDR2 is YFSETQ. This CDR3 contains 16 residues. The CDR3 reads CASSSASGGQLGEQYF. CDR3 bases: TGCGCCAGCAGCTCTGCTTCAGGGGGCCAACTGGGGGAGCAGTACTTC.

The V call is TRBV28, the J call TRBJ1-3; D may be TRBD1 (6 bases). In germline, CDR1 is MDHEN, CDR2 SYDVKM. This CDR3 contains 17 residues. Trimming took off 3 bases at V and 2 bases at J, with 17 bases between the two ends. For the CDR3, the DNA is TGTGCCAGCAGTTTTTGGGTACCGGGGGCGGCTGGAAACACCATATATTTT. This codes for CASSFWVPGAAGNTIYF.

The chain joins TRBV21-1 to TRBJ1-1; the D call TRBD1 from the table was never checked on the DNA. TRBV21-1 is flagged as a pseudogene. The CDR3 consists of 12 residues. Written as DNA, the CDR3 is TGTGCCAGCCCCCAGGTGAACACTGAAGCTTTCTTT. Its translation: CASPQVNTEAFF.